The 18 T cell receptor beta chains reported below all come from one sample, sequenced in a study of CD8 T cells in Susac syndrome. The authors reverse transcribed about 0.5 to 1 ug RNA with random hexamers. TCRdb re-analysed the immunoSEQ multiplex PCR reads in MiXCR, keeping a single row per CDR3 protein. The data hold about 76,000 distinct CDR3 sequences, with roughly 91% observed a single time. The specimen was CD8+ T cells from PBMCs. Receptors were obtained from a human donor with multiple sclerosis.

This chain joins TRBV7-9 and TRBJ2-7; 8 nucleotides match TRBD1. This CDR3 contains 18 residues. Looked up from germline, CDR1 is SEHNR and CDR2 is FQNEAQ (reference sequence). The V gene end was trimmed by 0 bases and the J gene end by 3 bases; junction bases not matched to a gene: 13. Written as DNA, the CDR3 is TGTGCCAGCAGCTTAGCGCTTAAGGGGACAGGAGGGAACTACGAGCAGTACTTC. Translated: CASSLALKGTGGNYEQYF. Combining the CDR3 with reference TRBV7-9 and TRBJ2-7 gives the whole variable domain DTGVSQNPRHKITKRGQNVTFRCDPISEHNRLYWYRQTLGQGPEFLTYFQNEAQLEKSRLLSDRFSAERPKGSFSTLEIQRTEQGDSAMYLCASSLALKGTGGNYEQYFGPGTRLTVT.

This clonotype was observed a handful of times. The V and J genes are TRBV6-2 or TRBV6-3 and TRBJ2-3; 11 bases align to TRBD2. The CDR3 is 15 amino acids. Germline lookup yields CDR1 MNHEY and CDR2 SVGEGT. Trimming removed 4 bases from V and 1 base from J; junction bases left unmatched: 1. CDR3 sequence (DNA): TGTGCCAGCAGTTTGACTAGCGGGGGCACAGATACGCAGTATTTT. This translates into CASSLTSGGTDTQYF.

The chain recombines TRBV9 with TRBJ2-3; 8 bases align to TRBD2. The junction had 7 bases not matched to a gene; V was cut back by 3 bases and J by 4 bases. Germline CDR1 SGDLS, CDR2 YYNGEE. The CDR3 contains 15 residues. The CDR3 here is CASSDPGLGADTQYF. CDR3 coding DNA: TGTGCCAGCAGCGACCCGGGACTAGGGGCAGATACGCAGTATTTT.

This chain links TRBV3-1 with TRBJ1-4; D unclear. The CDR3 covers 14 residues. With 4 bases removed from V and 0 bases from J, the gap between germline ends came to 6 bases. Germline CDR1 is LGHDT and CDR2 is YNNKEL (reference sequence). CDR3 protein: CASSPIPTNEKLFF. For the CDR3, the DNA is TGTGCCAGCAGCCCCATACCAACTAATGAAAAACTGTTTTTT.

This chain links TRBV27 with TRBJ2-3; 10 bases line up with TRBD1. Germline CDR1 reads MNHEY; CDR2 reads SMNVEV (reference sequence). The CDR3 is 17 amino acids. V gave up 7 bases and J gave up 0 bases; unmatched junction bases: 10. The CDR3, as DNA: TGTGCCAGCACCGCTACCGGGACAGGGGCTAGCACAGATACGCAGTATTTT. Its translation is CASTATGTGASTDTQYF.

The chain uses TRBV30 and TRBJ2-5, with D perhaps given as TRBD1 or TRBD2 (5 bases each). The V end lost 0 bases, the J end lost 1 base, and 6 bases lay between the germline ends. CDR3 length: 13 residues. Germline V gene sequence: CDR1 GTSNPN, CDR2 SVGIG (reference sequence). The CDR3 reads CAWSVGTQETQYF. For the CDR3, the DNA is TGTGCCTGGAGTGTAGGGACCCAAGAGACCCAGTACTTC.

This chain uses TRBV5-1 with TRBJ2-3; no clear D gene. The germline V gene has CDR1 SGHRS and CDR2 YFSETQ. Trimming cost V 1 base and J 5 bases, with 20 bases left between them. The CDR3 runs to 17 residues. CDR3 protein: CASSLHRTTFGQDTQYF. The CDR3 bases are TGCGCCAGCAGCTTGCACCGTACAACCTTTGGGCAAGATACGCAGTATTTT. The whole variable domain, filled in from reference TRBV5-1 and TRBJ2-3, reads KAGVTQTPRYLIKTRGQQVTLSCSPISGHRSVSWYQQTPGQGLQFLFEYFSETQRNKGNFPGRFSGRQFSNSRSEMNVSTLELGDSALYLCASSLHRTTFGQDTQYFGPGTRLTVL.

The J gene is TRBJ2-4, the V gene TRBV5-4, with TRBD2 matching 10 bases. The CDR3 loop spans 17 amino acids. Germline V gene lookup returns CDR1 SGHNT and CDR2 YYREEE (reference sequence). V trimming: 4 bases; J trimming: 0 bases; junction bases outside the gene matches: 7. The CDR3 loop is CASSTEAGGVAKNIQYF. The CDR3 DNA is TGTGCCAGCAGCACTGAAGCGGGAGGGGTAGCCAAAAACATTCAGTACTTC.

The chain is built from TRBV20-1 and TRBJ2-1; possibly TRBD1 for D (7 bases). V gave up 0 bases and J gave up 6 bases, with 15 bases separating them. The length of the CDR3 is 15 residues. Germline V lookup: CDR1 DFQATT, CDR2 SNEGSKA (reference sequence). The CDR3 spells CSAREEGAVGNEQFF. CDR3 in DNA: TGCAGTGCTAGAGAGGAGGGGGCCGTAGGCAATGAGCAGTTCTTC.

The rearrangement joins TRBV6-2 or TRBV6-3 to TRBJ2-7, with D perhaps matching TRBD2 (5 bases). The CDR3 is 15 amino acids. Trimming took 4 bases from V and 5 from J, leaving 18 bases between them. CDR1 is MNHEY and CDR2 is SVGEGT in the germline V gene. The CDR3 loop reads CASSFKDLPRDEQYF. CDR3 in DNA: TGTGCCAGCAGTTTCAAAGACCTACCGAGGGACGAGCAGTACTTC.

The chain uses TRBV27 and TRBJ2-6; possibly TRBD1 or TRBD2 for D (6 bases each). The CDR3 covers 17 residues. The germline CDR1 and CDR2 sequences are MNHEY and SMNVEV (reference sequence). The ends were cut back, 5 bases at V and 2 bases at J, with 16 bases in the middle. The CDR3 region has the DNA TGTGCCAGCAGTCCCAGGGGAGGAGGACCTGGGGCCAACGTCCTGACTTTC. As protein: CASSPRGGGPGANVLTF.

The rearrangement joins TRBV11-2 to TRBJ1-1, with 9 bases matching TRBD1. The J segment lost 5 bases and the V segment lost 3 bases, leaving 10 bases of the junction unmatched. This CDR3 is built from 16 residues. Germline V lookup: CDR1 SGHAT, CDR2 FQNNGV. CDR3 nucleotides: TGTGCCAGCAGCTTGGTAGACGGGACAGGGACTACTGAAGCTTTCTTT. It is translated as CASSLVDGTGTTEAFF.

This chain joins TRBV27 and TRBJ1-6; no definite D call. The CDR3 loop spans 13 amino acids. CDR1 is MNHEY and CDR2 is SMNVEV in the germline V gene (reference sequence). V lost 3 bases to trimming and J lost 4 bases, with 4 bases between them. Here the CDR3 DNA reads TGTGCCAGCAGTTTGTGGTATAATTCACCCCTCCACTTT. This gives the protein CASSLWYNSPLHF.

The chain combines TRBV12-3 or TRBV12-4 with TRBJ1-1, with D unresolved. The CDR3 is made up of 11 amino acids. The V end was cut by 5 bases, the J end by 10 bases, with 11 bases between. This CDR3 reads CASSLAKAAFF. The CDR3 nucleotides are TGTGCCAGCAGTCTTGCAAAGGCAGCTTTCTTT.

This chain connects TRBV7-2 to TRBJ2-1; D unresolved. The germline V and J ends were trimmed by 3 bases and 1 base, with 10 bases remaining between them. Per germline, CDR1 SGHTA and CDR2 FQGNSA. CDR3 length equals 15 residues. The CDR3 region is CASSLGMGSYNEQFF. The CDR3, as DNA: TGTGCCAGCAGCTTGGGGATGGGGTCCTACAATGAGCAGTTCTTC.

This clonotype was seen once. This chain connects TRBV28 to TRBJ2-2, with D perhaps TRBD1 (6 bases). With 1 base removed from V and 6 bases from J, the gap between germline ends came to 21 bases. This CDR3 is 18 amino acids long. Germline values: CDR1 MDHEN, CDR2 SYDVKM. CDR3: CASSLFRVGRGNAGELFF. The CDR3 region has the DNA TGTGCCAGCAGTTTATTTCGGGTTGGCAGGGGTAACGCCGGGGAGCTGTTTTTT.

This clonotype was counted a single time. The chain recombines TRBV28 with TRBJ1-5; D remains unclear. Looked up from germline, CDR1 is MDHEN and CDR2 is SYDVKM. The V end was cut by 4 bases, the J end by 4 bases, with 17 bases between. This CDR3 comprises 16 residues. This CDR3 is CASSSRPPNGNQPQHF. The CDR3 DNA sequence: TGTGCCAGCAGTTCCCGGCCCCCGAACGGAAATCAGCCCCAGCATTTT.

The rearrangement joins TRBV11-1 to TRBJ1-1; D not resolved. Germline V gene sequence: CDR1 SGHAT, CDR2 FQDESV (reference sequence). V was trimmed by 2 bases and J by 7 bases, leaving 14 bases between them. The CDR3 extends over 14 amino acids. The CDR3 is CASSLLGLSSEAFF. The CDR3 nucleotides read TGTGCCAGCAGCTTACTGGGATTAAGTAGTGAAGCTTTCTTT.